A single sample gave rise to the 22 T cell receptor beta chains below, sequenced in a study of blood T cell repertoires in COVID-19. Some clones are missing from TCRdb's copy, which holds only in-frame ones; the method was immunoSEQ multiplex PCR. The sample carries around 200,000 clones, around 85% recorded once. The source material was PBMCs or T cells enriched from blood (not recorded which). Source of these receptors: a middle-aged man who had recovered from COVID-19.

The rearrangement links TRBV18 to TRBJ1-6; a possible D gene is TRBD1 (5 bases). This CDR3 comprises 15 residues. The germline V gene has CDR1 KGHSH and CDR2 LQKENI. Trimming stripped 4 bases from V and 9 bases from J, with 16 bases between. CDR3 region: CASSLPQGSISPLHF. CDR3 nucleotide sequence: TGTGCCAGCTCACTCCCGCAGGGATCAATTTCACCCCTCCACTTT.

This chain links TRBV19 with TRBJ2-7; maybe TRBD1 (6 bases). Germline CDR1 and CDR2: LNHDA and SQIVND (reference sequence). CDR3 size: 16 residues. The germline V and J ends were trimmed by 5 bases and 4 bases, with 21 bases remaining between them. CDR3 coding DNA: TGTGCCAGTAGTCCGACCACCACAGGGCTATCTTACGAGCAGTACTTC. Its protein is CASSPTTTGLSYEQYF.

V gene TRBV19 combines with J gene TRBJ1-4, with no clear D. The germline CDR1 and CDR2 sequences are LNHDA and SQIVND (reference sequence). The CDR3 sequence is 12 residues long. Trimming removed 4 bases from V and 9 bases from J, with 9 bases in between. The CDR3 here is CASSTTIQKLFF. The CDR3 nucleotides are TGTGCCAGTAGTACCACAATCCAAAAACTGTTTTTT.

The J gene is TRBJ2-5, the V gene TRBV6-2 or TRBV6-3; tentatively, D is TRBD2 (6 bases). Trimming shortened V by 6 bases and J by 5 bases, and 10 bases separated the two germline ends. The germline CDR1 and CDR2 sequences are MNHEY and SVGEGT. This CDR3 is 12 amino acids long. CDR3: CASSRDFETQYF. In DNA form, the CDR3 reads TGTGCCAGCAGCCGGGACTTCGAGACCCAGTACTTC.

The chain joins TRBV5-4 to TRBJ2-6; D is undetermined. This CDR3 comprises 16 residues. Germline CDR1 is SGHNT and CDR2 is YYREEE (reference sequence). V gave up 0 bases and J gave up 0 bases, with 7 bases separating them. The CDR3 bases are TGTGCCAGCAGCTTGGCGAGTATCTCTGGGGCCAACGTCCTGACTTTC. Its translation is CASSLASISGANVLTF.

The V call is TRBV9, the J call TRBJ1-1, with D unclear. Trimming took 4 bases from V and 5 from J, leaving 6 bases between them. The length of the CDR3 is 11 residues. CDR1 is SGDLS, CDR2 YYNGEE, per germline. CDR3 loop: CASSPKTEAFF. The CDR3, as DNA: TGTGCCAGCAGCCCAAAAACTGAAGCTTTCTTT.

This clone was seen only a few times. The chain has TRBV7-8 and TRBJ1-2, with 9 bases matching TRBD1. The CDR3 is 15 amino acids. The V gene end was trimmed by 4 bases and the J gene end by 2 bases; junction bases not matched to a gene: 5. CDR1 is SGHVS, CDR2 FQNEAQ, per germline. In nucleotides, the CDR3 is TGTGCCAGCAGCTCACAGGGGGCGCAGAACTATGGCTACACCTTC. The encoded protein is CASSSQGAQNYGYTF.

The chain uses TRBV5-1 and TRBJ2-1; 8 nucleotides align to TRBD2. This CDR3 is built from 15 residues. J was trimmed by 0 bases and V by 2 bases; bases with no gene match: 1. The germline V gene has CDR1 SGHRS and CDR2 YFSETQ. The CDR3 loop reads CASSFTSGSYNEQFF. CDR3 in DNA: TGCGCCAGCAGCTTTACTAGCGGCTCCTACAATGAGCAGTTCTTC. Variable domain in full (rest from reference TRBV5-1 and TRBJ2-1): KAGVTQTPRYLIKTRGQQVTLSCSPISGHRSVSWYQQTPGQGLQFLFEYFSETQRNKGNFPGRFSGRQFSNSRSEMNVSTLELGDSALYLCASSFTSGSYNEQFFGPGTRLTVL.

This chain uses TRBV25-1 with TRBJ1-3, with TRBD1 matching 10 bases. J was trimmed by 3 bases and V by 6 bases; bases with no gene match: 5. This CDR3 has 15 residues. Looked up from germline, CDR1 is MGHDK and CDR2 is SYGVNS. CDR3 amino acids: CASRLTGGFGNTIYF. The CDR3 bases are TGTGCCAGCAGATTGACAGGGGGCTTTGGAAACACCATATATTTT.

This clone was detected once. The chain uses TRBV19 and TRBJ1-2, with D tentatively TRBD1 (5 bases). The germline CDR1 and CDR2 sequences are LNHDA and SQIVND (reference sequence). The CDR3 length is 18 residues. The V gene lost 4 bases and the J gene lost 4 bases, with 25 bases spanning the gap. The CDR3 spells CASSRKTPGAGRAYGYTF. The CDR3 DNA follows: TGTGCCAGTAGTAGAAAAACCCCTGGGGCAGGGCGAGCCTATGGCTACACCTTC.

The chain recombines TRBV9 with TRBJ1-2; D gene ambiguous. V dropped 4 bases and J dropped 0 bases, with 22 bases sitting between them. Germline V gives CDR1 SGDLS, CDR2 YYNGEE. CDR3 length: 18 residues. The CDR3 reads CASSPYSGGRQANYGYTF. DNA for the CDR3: TGTGCCAGCAGCCCCTATAGCGGAGGGAGGCAAGCTAACTATGGCTACACCTTC. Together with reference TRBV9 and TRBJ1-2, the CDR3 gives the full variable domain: DSGVTQTPKHLITATGQRVTLRCSPRSGDLSVYWYQQSLDQGLQFLIQYYNGEERAKGNILERFSAQQFPDLHSELNLSSLELGDSALYFCASSPYSGGRQANYGYTFGSGTRLTVV.

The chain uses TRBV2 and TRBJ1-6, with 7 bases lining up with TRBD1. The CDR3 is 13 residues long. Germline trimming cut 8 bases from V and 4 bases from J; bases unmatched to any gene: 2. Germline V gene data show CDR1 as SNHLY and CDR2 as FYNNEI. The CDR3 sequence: CASQDRYNSPLHF. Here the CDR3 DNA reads TGTGCCAGCCAGGACAGGTATAATTCACCCCTCCACTTT.

CDR3 sequence reads: CASRTGTERNTIYF. The CDR3 DNA is TGTGCCAGCAGGACTGGGACTGAGAGAAACACCATATATTTT. The chain combines TRBV28 with TRBJ1-3; D possibly corresponds to TRBD1 (5 bases). The CDR3 has 14 amino acids. Deletions cut 6 bases from V and 5 bases from J, with 14 bases between. Germline V gene sequence: CDR1 MDHEN, CDR2 SYDVKM.

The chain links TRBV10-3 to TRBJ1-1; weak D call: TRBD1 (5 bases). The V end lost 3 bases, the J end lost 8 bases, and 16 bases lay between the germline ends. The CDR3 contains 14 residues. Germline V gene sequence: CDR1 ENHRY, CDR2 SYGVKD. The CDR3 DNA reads TGTGCCATCAGTGACCGTACAGGTCGTGCCGAAGCTTTCTTT. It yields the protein CAISDRTGRAEAFF.

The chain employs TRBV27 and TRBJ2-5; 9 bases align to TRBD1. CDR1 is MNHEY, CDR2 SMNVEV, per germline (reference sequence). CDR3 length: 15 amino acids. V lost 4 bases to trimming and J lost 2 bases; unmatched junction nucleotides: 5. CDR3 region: CASSSYRGHQETQYF. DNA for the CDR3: TGTGCCAGCAGTTCCTACAGGGGGCATCAAGAGACCCAGTACTTC.

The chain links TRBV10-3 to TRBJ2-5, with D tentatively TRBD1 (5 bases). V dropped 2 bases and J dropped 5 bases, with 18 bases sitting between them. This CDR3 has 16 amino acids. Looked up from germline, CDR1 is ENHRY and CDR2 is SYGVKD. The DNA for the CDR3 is TGTGCCATCAGTGAGCCGTCTTGGGGCTCACGCGAGACCCAGTACTTC. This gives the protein CAISEPSWGSRETQYF.

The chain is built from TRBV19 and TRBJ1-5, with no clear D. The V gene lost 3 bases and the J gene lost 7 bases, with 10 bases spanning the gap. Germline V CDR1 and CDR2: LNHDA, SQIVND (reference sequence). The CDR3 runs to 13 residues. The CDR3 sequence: CASSITSGQPQHF. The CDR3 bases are TGTGCCAGTAGTATCACCTCGGGGCAGCCCCAGCATTTT.

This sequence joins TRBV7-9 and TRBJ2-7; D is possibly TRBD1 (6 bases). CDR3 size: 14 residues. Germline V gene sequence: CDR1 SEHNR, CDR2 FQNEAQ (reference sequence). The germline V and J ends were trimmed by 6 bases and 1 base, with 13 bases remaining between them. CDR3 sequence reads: CASSSDRPSYEQYF. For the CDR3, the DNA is TGTGCCAGCAGTTCCGACAGGCCGTCCTACGAGCAGTACTTC.

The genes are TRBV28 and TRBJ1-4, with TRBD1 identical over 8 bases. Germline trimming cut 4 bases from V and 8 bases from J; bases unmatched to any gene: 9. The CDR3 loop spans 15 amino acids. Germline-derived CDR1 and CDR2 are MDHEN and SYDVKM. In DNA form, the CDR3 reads TGTGCCAGCAGTTCCCCAAGGACAGGGAAAGAAAAACTGTTTTTT. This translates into CASSSPRTGKEKLFF.

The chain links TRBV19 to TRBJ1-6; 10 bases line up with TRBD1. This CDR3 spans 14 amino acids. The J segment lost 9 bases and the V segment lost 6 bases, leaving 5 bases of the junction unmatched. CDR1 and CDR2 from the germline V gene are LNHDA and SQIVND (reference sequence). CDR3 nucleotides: TGTGCCAGTAGGGGGACAGGGGAAGGTTCACCCCTCCACTTT. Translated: CASRGTGEGSPLHF. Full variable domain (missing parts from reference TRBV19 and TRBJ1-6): DGGITQSPKYLFRKEGQNVTLSCEQNLNHDAMYWYRQDPGQGLRLIYYSQIVNDFQKGDIAEGYSVSREKKESFPLTVTSAQKNPTAFYLCASRGTGEGSPLHFGNGTRLTVT.

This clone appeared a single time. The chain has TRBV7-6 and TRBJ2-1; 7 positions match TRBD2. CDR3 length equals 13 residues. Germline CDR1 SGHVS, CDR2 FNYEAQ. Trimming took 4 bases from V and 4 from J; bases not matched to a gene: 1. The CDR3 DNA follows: TGTGCCAGCAGCTGGGGACTATACAATGAGCAGTTCTTC. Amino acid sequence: CASSWGLYNEQFF.

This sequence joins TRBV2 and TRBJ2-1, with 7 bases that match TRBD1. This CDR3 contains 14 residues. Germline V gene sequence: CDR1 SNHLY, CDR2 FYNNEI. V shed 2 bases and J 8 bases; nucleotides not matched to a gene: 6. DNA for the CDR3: TGTGCCAGCAGTGAATACAGGACAGGCGATGAGCAGTTCTTC. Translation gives CASSEYRTGDEQFF. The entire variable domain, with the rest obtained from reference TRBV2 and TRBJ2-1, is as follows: EPEVTQTPSHQVTQMGQEVILRCVPISNHLYFYWYRQILGQKVEFLVSFYNNEISEKSEIFDDQFSVERPDGSNFTLKIRSTKLEDSAMYFCASSEYRTGDEQFFGPGTRLTVL.